Below, 28 T cell receptor beta chains from the same sample are listed, as sequenced in a study of identical twins. TCRdb re-called the 5' RACE reads through MiXCR, storing one row per CDR3 protein. In the table there are 1.5 million to 2 million distinct CDR3 sequences, about 32% of which are singletons. The sequenced sample consisted of cord blood. These receptors originate from a newborn girl in good health.

The table lists this clonotype with a few counts. The DNA of the CDR3 is TGTGCCAGCAGCGTAGCCTTGCAGGACATTCAGTACTTC. Translation gives CASSVALQDIQYF. This chain uses TRBV9 with TRBJ2-4; no firm D call. The V and J ends lost 0 bases and 8 bases respectively, with 9 bases between them. Germline V gene data show CDR1 as SGDLS and CDR2 as YYNGEE. CDR3 length equals 13 residues.

The chain recombines TRBV30 with TRBJ1-2, with D possibly matching TRBD1 (5 bases). Looked up from germline, CDR1 is GTSNPN and CDR2 is SVGIG (reference sequence). The germline V and J ends were trimmed by 6 bases and 4 bases, with 18 bases remaining between them. The CDR3 consists of 14 residues. The CDR3 sequence: CACPASRVSYGYTF. Written as DNA, the CDR3 is TGTGCCTGCCCCGCGAGCAGGGTGTCCTATGGCTACACCTTC.

There are a few counts of this clonotype. V usage is TRBV27 and J usage is TRBJ2-3; D gene uncertain. Germline V gives CDR1 MNHEY, CDR2 SMNVEV (reference sequence). V gave up 11 bases and J gave up 5 bases, with 8 bases separating them. This CDR3 has 10 residues. The CDR3 loop is CAFAGDTQYF. DNA for the CDR3: TGTGCCTTCGCCGGAGATACGCAGTATTTT.

This clonotype was observed a handful of times. The CDR3: CASNKGNYNEQFF. The DNA for the CDR3 is TGTGCCAGCAATAAGGGGAACTACAATGAGCAGTTCTTC. The chain couples TRBV25-1 to TRBJ2-1; the D gene is possibly TRBD1 (5 bases). V was cut by 7 bases and J by 3 bases, with 10 bases left in between. CDR1 is MGHDK, CDR2 SYGVNS, per germline. The CDR3 is 13 residues long.

This sequence joins TRBV6-2 or TRBV6-3 and TRBJ2-7; 7 nucleotides agree with TRBD2. The germline V gene encodes CDR1 MNHEY and CDR2 SVGEGT. This CDR3 region has 13 residues. V lost 2 bases, J lost 7 bases, and 5 bases stayed unmatched. The CDR3 DNA reads as TGTGCCAGCAGTTACGGAGCGGGAAATGAGCAGTACTTC. This sequence encodes CASSYGAGNEQYF.

This clonotype was picked up many times. CDR3 protein: CASSQADRAYEQYF. CDR3 coding DNA: TGTGCCAGCAGCCAAGCGGACAGGGCCTACGAGCAGTACTTC. The chain joins TRBV3-1 to TRBJ2-7, with 8 nucleotides matching TRBD1. J lost 2 bases, V lost 1 base, and 1 base had no gene match. Germline CDR1 LGHDT, CDR2 YNNKEL (reference sequence). This CDR3 contains 14 residues.

This clonotype has only a few counts. V gene TRBV6-6 combines with J gene TRBJ2-1, with a weak D call TRBD1 (6 bases). Germline V gene sequence: CDR1 MNHNY, CDR2 SVGAGI (reference sequence). V lost 5 bases and J 2 bases, leaving 10 bases between the germline ends. CDR3 length: 14 residues. This CDR3 is CASSPGDPYNEQFF. The CDR3 DNA reads TGTGCCAGCAGTCCAGGGGACCCCTACAATGAGCAGTTCTTC.

This clonotype was recorded many times. The chain joins TRBV4-1 to TRBJ2-5; TRBD2 is a possible D gene (6 bases). CDR3 length equals 16 residues. Trimming stripped 0 bases from V and 3 bases from J, with 14 bases between. Germline assignment: CDR1 MGHRA and CDR2 YSYEKL. The CDR3 coding sequence is TGCGCCAGCAGCCAAGATTCTGGGCTAGCGAAAGAGACCCAGTACTTC. Its protein is CASSQDSGLAKETQYF.

The V call is TRBV6-5, the J call TRBJ2-3, with D perhaps matching TRBD2 (5 bases). The CDR3 consists of 14 residues. Between the trimmed V and J ends, which lost 6 bases and 2 bases, there was a span of 12 bases. CDR1 and CDR2 from the germline V gene are MNHEY and SVGAGI. In DNA form, the CDR3 reads TGTGCCAGCAGAGTACTAGACTACACAGATACGCAGTATTTT. Translation: CASRVLDYTDTQYF.

Only a few counts were recorded for this clonotype. The rearrangement joins TRBV21-1 to TRBJ2-1; TRBD2, as called in the table, went unchecked against the DNA. TRBV21-1 is listed as a pseudogene. CDR3 length: 14 residues. The CDR3 nucleotides are TGTGCCAGCAGCAGGGGACTAGCGGGAGTAGGTCAGTTCTTC. It specifies CASSRGLAGVGQFF.

The sample holds a few counts of this clonotype. This chain connects TRBV6-5 to TRBJ2-1; TRBD2 matches 10 bases. This CDR3 contains 17 residues. Trimming removed 2 bases from V and 3 bases from J; junction bases left unmatched: 7. Looked up from germline, CDR1 is MNHEY and CDR2 is SVGAGI. CDR3 bases: TGTGCCAGCAGTTACGATCGTAGCGGGGGGTTCTACAATGAGCAGTTCTTC. Encoded protein: CASSYDRSGGFYNEQFF.

V usage is TRBV12-3 or TRBV12-4 and J usage is TRBJ2-2; D remains unclear. The length of the CDR3 is 12 residues. V lost 5 bases and J 7 bases, leaving 8 bases between the germline ends. CDR3 nucleotides: TGTGCCAGCAGTCCCCTTGTCGGGGAGCTGTTTTTT. Its protein is CASSPLVGELFF.

This clonotype was counted only a few times. The chain links TRBV2 to TRBJ1-6; D is ambiguous. The CDR3 extends over 14 amino acids. V shed 7 bases and J shed 4 bases, with 11 bases lying between them. Germline V gene sequence: CDR1 SNHLY, CDR2 FYNNEI. CDR3 protein: CASKSGGYNSPLHF. The DNA of the CDR3 is TGTGCCAGCAAATCCGGCGGGTATAATTCACCCCTCCACTTT.

V gene TRBV7-2 combines with J gene TRBJ1-2; D may be TRBD1 (6 bases). The CDR3 runs 15 residues. The V and J ends lost 7 bases and 4 bases respectively, with 19 bases between them. Germline lookup yields CDR1 SGHTA and CDR2 FQGNSA. This chain's CDR3 is CASTVTGLGTYGYTF. As DNA, the CDR3 is TGTGCCAGCACCGTGACAGGCCTAGGCACCTATGGCTACACCTTC.

V usage is TRBV11-2 and J usage is TRBJ2-1; 8 bases agree with TRBD2. The germline CDR1 and CDR2 sequences are SGHAT and FQNNGV. CDR3 length: 17 residues. Trimming at V came to 3 bases and at J to 0 bases, leaving 7 bases not matched to a gene. CDR3 in amino acids: CASSFYLGTSSYNEQFF. As DNA, the CDR3 is TGTGCCAGCAGCTTCTATCTCGGGACTAGCTCCTACAATGAGCAGTTCTTC. Looking up the rest from reference TRBV11-2 and TRBJ2-1 gives the full variable domain: EAGVAQSPRYKIIEKRQSVAFWCNPISGHATLYWYQQILGQGPKLLIQFQNNGVVDDSQLPKDRFSAERLKGVDSTLKIQPAKLEDSAVYLCASSFYLGTSSYNEQFFGPGTRLTVL.

With respect to this clonotype: Relative to the germline gene, one junction end is altered; a read error may explain this. The rearrangement uses TRBV11-2 and TRBJ2-3; 10 positions agree with TRBD2. The germline CDR1 and CDR2 sequences are SGHAT and FQNNGV. The CDR3 sequence is 16 residues long. CDR3 loop: CAGSPLASGRTDTQYF. DNA of the CDR3: TGTGCCGGCAGCCCCTTGGCTAGCGGGAGAACAGATACGCAGTATTTT.

A single count supports this clonotype. V gene TRBV12-3 or TRBV12-4 combines with J gene TRBJ1-3; TRBD1 aligns across 9 bases. V was pared by 5 bases and J by 4 bases, with 6 bases of the junction left unmatched. The CDR3 is 15 residues long. Here the CDR3 reads CASSGTGRGGNTIYF. As DNA, the CDR3 is TGTGCCAGCAGTGGGACAGGGCGCGGGGGAAACACCATATATTTT.

This chain links TRBV12-3 or TRBV12-4 with TRBJ2-1, with D possibly being TRBD1 (6 bases). The CDR3 covers 18 residues. Between the trimmed V and J ends, which lost 2 bases and 5 bases, there was a span of 22 bases. CDR3 DNA sequence: TGTGCCAGCAGTTTATACATAAACCCACAGGGTCCCCACAATGAGCAGTTCTTC. It specifies CASSLYINPQGPHNEQFF.

The chain carries TRBV9 and TRBJ2-2, with TRBD2 identical over 7 bases. This CDR3 region has 15 residues. Germline V lookup: CDR1 SGDLS, CDR2 YYNGEE. Trimming cost V 4 bases and J 3 bases; bases outside gene matches: 6. In DNA form, the CDR3 reads TGTGCCAGCAGCCCCCAGACTAGCTACACCGGGGAGCTGTTTTTT. Translation gives CASSPQTSYTGELFF. Full variable domain (missing parts from reference TRBV9 and TRBJ2-2): DSGVTQTPKHLITATGQRVTLRCSPRSGDLSVYWYQQSLDQGLQFLIQYYNGEERAKGNILERFSAQQFPDLHSELNLSSLELGDSALYFCASSPQTSYTGELFFGEGSRLTVL.

The chain is built from TRBV23-1 and TRBJ2-1, with unresolved D. TRBV23-1 is an ORF; its function is uncertain. Trimming took 3 bases from V and 5 from J, leaving 11 bases between them. The CDR3 is 14 residues long. The CDR3 DNA reads TGCGCCAGCAGTCAGGATAGGCACGACAATGAGCAGTTCTTC. Translation gives CASSQDRHDNEQFF.

In this sample, this clonotype turned up a few times. V usage is TRBV4-2 and J usage is TRBJ1-4; D gene unclear. The CDR3 runs to 16 residues. Trimming removed 3 bases at V and 3 bases at J, with 14 bases between. Germline V lookup: CDR1 LGHNA, CDR2 YNFKEQ. CDR3 nucleotides: TGTGCCAGCAGCCAGGAACGGGTCGGATCTAATGAAAAACTGTTTTTT. It specifies CASSQERVGSNEKLFF.

This clonotype has just one count. The rearrangement links TRBV29-1 to TRBJ2-1; D is undetermined. The CDR3 has 13 residues. Trimming left V 0 bases short and J 4 bases short, with 7 bases between. Germline V gives CDR1 SQVTM, CDR2 ANQGSEA. The CDR3 DNA sequence: TGCAGCGTTGAAGAACGGGCATACAATGAGCAGTTCTTC. This codes for CSVEERAYNEQFF.

The chain carries TRBV21-1 and TRBJ2-3; the D call TRBD1 from the table was never checked on the DNA. TRBV21-1 is given as a pseudogene. CDR3 length: 19 amino acids. In DNA form, the CDR3 reads TGTGCCAGCAGCGGGGCGATAAGACAGGGTTGGGAAAGCACAGATACGCAGTATTTT. Translating it yields CASSGAIRQGWESTDTQYF.

Here the CDR3 DNA reads TGTGCCAGCAGCAGCAGCGGGAGGAGGACAGATACGCAGTATTTT. As protein: CASSSSGRRTDTQYF. The V gene is TRBV12-3 or TRBV12-4, the J gene TRBJ2-3, with 9 bases aligning to TRBD2. The CDR3 length is 15 residues. V dropped 6 bases and J dropped 3; count of bases not matched to a gene: 7.

This clonotype has just a few counts. The chain couples TRBV28 to TRBJ1-5; 7 nucleotides match TRBD1. CDR1 MDHEN and CDR2 SYDVKM come from the germline V gene. With 6 bases clipped from V and 0 bases from J, the junction kept 8 bases outside the gene matches. This CDR3 is built from 16 residues. The CDR3 DNA reads TGTGCCAGCAGCCGGGACAGCGACAATAGCAATCAGCCCCAGCATTTT. Amino acid sequence: CASSRDSDNSNQPQHF.

This chain uses TRBV6-2 or TRBV6-3 with TRBJ2-5; no definite D call. Germline values: CDR1 MNHEY, CDR2 SVGEGT. The CDR3 spans 13 residues. Trimming took off 0 bases at V and 13 bases at J, with 15 bases between the two ends. The CDR3, as DNA: TGTGCCAGCAGTTACTCATCGGGCAATGAGCTGTACTTC. This sequence encodes CASSYSSGNELYF.

This clonotype has more than one count but fewer than ten. V is TRBV9 and J is TRBJ1-2, with 7 bases identical to TRBD1. CDR1 SGDLS and CDR2 YYNGEE come from the germline V gene. V lost 3 bases and J lost 2; bases outside the gene matches: 7. The CDR3 runs to 15 residues. For the CDR3, the DNA is TGTGCCAGCAGCGCCTTGGCAGGGGGGAACTATGGCTACACCTTC. Translation gives CASSALAGGNYGYTF.

This clonotype has only a few counts. The rearrangement uses TRBV20-1 and TRBJ2-7, with D uncertain. The J call may be faulty, since TRBJ2-5 better matches the DNA end. This CDR3 is 10 amino acids long. CDR1 and CDR2 (germline): DFQATT, SNEGSKA (reference sequence). CDR3 region: CSATTETQYF. In DNA form, the CDR3 reads TGCAGTGCCACGACAGAGACCCAGTACTTC.